This TCR beta chain was recovered during a study of cytomegalovirus exposure and HLA in healthy donors. Study context: HLA-typed donors were the source of about 85 million unique TCRs, which an early data release held. Findings of the study overall: In a later analysis, most CMV-associated TCR beta chains appeared HLA-restricted. Later analysis associated a missense DCLRE1C variant with TCR beta V- and J-gene trimming.

The primer mix had 60 Vbeta and 13 Jbeta primers. The repertoire was sequenced with immunoSEQ multiplex PCR; TCRdb's copy has only in-frame clones and lacks some. This table holds about 160,000 clones, approximately 80% found once. Per the germline V gene, CDR1 is GTSNPN and CDR2 is SVGIG (reference sequence). Between the trimmed V and J ends, which lost 4 bases and 0 bases, there was a span of 16 bases. The CDR3 consists of 15 residues. A word on this clone: The antigen remains undetermined.

V and J are TRBV30 and TRBJ2-7, with D perhaps matching TRBD2 (6 bases). The sequencing sample was made of PBMCs. The receptor was derived from a male donor in good health and CMV-seropositive. The CDR3 DNA follows: TGTGCCTGGAAGGAGAGGGGACTTTACTCCTACGAGCAGTACTTC. It specifies CAWKERGLYSYEQYF.